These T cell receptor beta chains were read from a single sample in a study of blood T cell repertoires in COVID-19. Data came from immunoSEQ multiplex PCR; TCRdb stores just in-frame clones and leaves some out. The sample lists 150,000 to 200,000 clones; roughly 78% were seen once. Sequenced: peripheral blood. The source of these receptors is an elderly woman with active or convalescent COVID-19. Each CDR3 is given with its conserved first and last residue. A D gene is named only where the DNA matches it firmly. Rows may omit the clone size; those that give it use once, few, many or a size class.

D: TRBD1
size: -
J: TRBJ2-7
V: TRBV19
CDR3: CASRGTGSHEQYF
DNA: TGTGCCAGTCGGGGGACAGGGTCCCACGAGCAGTACTTC

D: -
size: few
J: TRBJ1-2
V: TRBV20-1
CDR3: CRAPIGYTF
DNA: TGCAGGGCACCCATAGGCTACACCTTC

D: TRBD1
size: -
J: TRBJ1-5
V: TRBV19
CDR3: CASSLRGGQGARGNQPQHF
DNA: TGTGCCAGTAGCCTTCGCGGGGGACAGGGGGCGCGCGGCAATCAGCCCCAGCATTTT

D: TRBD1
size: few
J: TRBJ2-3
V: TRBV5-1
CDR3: CASSLMTGGPDTQYF
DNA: TGCGCCAGCAGCCTAATGACAGGGGGTCCAGATACGCAGTATTTT

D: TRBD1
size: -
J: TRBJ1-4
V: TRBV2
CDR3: CASNIVGQGGKLFF
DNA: TGTGCCAGCAACATAGTGGGACAGGGGGGAAAACTGTTTTTT

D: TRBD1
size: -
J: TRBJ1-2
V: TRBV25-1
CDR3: CASSKTGTGEGYTF
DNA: TGTGCCAGCAGTAAAACCGGGACAGGGGAAGGCTACACCTTC

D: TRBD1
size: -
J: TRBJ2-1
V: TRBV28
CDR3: CASSSTFRDRVRNEQFF
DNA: TGTGCCAGCAGTTCCACCTTCCGGGACAGGGTTCGGAATGAGCAGTTCTTC

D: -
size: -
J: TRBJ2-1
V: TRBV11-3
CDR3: CASSLGALRNEQFF
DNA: TGTGCCAGCAGCTTAGGTGCCCTAAGAAATGAGCAGTTCTTC

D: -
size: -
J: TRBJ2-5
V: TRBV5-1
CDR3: CASSPNVGGDETQYF
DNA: TGCGCCAGCAGCCCCAACGTAGGGGGGGACGAGACCCAGTACTTC

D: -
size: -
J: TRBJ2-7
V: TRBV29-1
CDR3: CSVRTASYEQYF
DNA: TGCAGCGTGAGAACTGCGTCCTACGAGCAGTACTTC

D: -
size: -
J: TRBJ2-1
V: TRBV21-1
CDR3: CASSKGRGLNEQFF
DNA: TGTGCCAGCAGCAAAGGAAGGGGCCTGAATGAGCAGTTCTTC

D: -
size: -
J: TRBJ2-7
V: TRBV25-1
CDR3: CASTPLREQYF
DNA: TGTGCCAGCACCCCCCTGAGGGAGCAGTACTTC

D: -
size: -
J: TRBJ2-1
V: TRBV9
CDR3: CASSVAPSRGGDNEQFF
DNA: TGTGCCAGCAGCGTAGCCCCCAGTAGGGGCGGGGACAATGAGCAGTTCTTC

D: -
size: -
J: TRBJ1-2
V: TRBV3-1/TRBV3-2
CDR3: CASSPETLGYGYTF
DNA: TGTGCCAGCAGCCCAGAAACCCTAGGCTATGGCTACACCTTC

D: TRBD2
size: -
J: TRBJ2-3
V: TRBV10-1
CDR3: CASSENIAGGTTDTQYF
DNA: TGCGCCAGCAGCGAAAACATAGCGGGGGGGACGACAGATACGCAGTATTTT

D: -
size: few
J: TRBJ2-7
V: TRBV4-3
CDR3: CASSQVAELNYEQYF
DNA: TGCGCCAGCAGCCAAGTAGCGGAACTCAACTACGAGCAGTACTTC

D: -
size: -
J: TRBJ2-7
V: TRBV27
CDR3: CASRGVSYEQYF
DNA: TGTGCCAGCAGAGGGGTAAGCTACGAGCAGTACTTC

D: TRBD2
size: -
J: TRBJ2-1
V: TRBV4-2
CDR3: CASSQDTSGDNEQFF
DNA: TGTGCCAGCAGCCAAGACACTAGCGGGGACAATGAGCAGTTCTTC

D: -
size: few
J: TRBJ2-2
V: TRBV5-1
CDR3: CASSSFLGQGAGELFF
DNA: TGCGCCAGCAGCTCCTTCTTGGGCCAGGGCGCCGGGGAGCTGTTTTTT

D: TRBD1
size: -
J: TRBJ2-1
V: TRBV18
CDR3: CASSPLRGGAYNEQFF
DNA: TGTGCCAGCTCACCCTTGAGAGGGGGCGCCTACAATGAGCAGTTCTTC

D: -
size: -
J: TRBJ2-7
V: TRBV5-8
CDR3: CASSLVGSVEYF
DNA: TGTGCCAGCAGCTTGGTGGGTAGCGTGGAGTACTTC

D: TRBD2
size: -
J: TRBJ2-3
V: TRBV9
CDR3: CASSVEAGGPRITDTQYF
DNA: TGTGCCAGCAGCGTAGAAGCGGGGGGGCCTAGAATCACAGATACGCAGTATTTT

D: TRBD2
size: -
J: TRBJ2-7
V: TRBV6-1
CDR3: CASSAQSGGSSYEQYF
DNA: TGTGCCAGCAGTGCCCAAAGCGGGGGGAGCTCCTACGAGCAGTACTTC

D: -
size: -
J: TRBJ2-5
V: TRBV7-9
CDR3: CASSFGASQETQYF
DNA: TGTGCCAGCAGCTTTGGCGCTAGCCAAGAGACCCAGTACTTC

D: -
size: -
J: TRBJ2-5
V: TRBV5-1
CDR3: CASSLGAAWQETQYF
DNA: TGCGCCAGCAGCTTGGGGGCTGCTTGGCAAGAGACCCAGTACTTC

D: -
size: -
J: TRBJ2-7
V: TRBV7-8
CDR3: CASSLRRRNTYEQYF
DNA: TGTGCCAGCAGCTTACGAAGGAGAAACACCTACGAGCAGTACTTC

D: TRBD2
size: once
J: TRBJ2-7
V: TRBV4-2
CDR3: CASSQGVSSGDFSYEQYF
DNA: TGTGCCAGCAGCCAAGGAGTATCTAGCGGGGACTTCTCCTACGAGCAGTACTTC

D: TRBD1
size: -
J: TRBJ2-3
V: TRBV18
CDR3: CASSPTGDLTDTQYF
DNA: TGTGCCAGCTCACCGACAGGGGACCTCACAGATACGCAGTATTTT

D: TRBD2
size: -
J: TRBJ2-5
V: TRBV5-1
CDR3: CASSPGTSGGSETQYF
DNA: TGCGCCAGCAGCCCTGGGACTAGCGGGGGCAGTGAGACCCAGTACTTC

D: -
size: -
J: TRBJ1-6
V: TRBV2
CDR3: CASSEAGQNSPLHF
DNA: TGTGCCAGCAGTGAAGCGGGACAAAATTCACCCCTCCACTTT

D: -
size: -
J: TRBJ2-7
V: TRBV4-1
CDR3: CASSREEGRDEQYF
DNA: TGCGCCAGCAGCCGGGAGGAGGGGAGAGACGAGCAGTACTTC

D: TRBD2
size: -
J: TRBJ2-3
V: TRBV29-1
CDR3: CSVVGGGHTDTQYF
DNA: TGCAGCGTTGTTGGCGGGGGGCACACAGATACGCAGTATTTT

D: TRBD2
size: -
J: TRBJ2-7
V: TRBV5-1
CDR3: CASSLAPGSGAYEQYF
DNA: TGCGCCAGCAGCTTGGCCCCGGGGAGCGGGGCCTACGAGCAGTACTTC

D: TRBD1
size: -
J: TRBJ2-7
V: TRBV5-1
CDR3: CASTNPGQGNYEQYF
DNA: TGCGCCAGCACCAATCCGGGACAGGGTAACTACGAGCAGTACTTC

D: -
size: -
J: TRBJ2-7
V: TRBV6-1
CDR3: CASSKAASYEQYF
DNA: TGTGCCAGCAGTAAAGCGGCCTCTTACGAGCAGTACTTC

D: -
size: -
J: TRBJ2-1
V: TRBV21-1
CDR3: CASRNKERGGPGNEQFF
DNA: TGTGCCAGCAGGAACAAAGAACGGGGGGGGCCAGGAAATGAGCAGTTCTTC

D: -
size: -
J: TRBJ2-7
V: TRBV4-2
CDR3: CASSQQRTGEQYF
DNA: TGTGCCAGCAGCCAGCAAAGGACTGGCGAGCAGTACTTC

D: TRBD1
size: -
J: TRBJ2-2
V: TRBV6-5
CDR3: CASRDRGGAGELFF
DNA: TGTGCCAGCAGGGACAGGGGAGGGGCCGGGGAGCTGTTTTTT

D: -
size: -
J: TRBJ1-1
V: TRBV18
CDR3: CASSSERSTEAFF
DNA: TGTGCCAGCTCATCAGAAAGGAGCACTGAAGCTTTCTTT

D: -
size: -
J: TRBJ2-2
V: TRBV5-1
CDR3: CASSLRGDTGELFF
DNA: TGCGCCAGCAGCTTAAGGGGCGACACCGGGGAGCTGTTTTTT

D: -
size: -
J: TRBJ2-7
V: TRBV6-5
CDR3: CASSPDSLLQYF
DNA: TGTGCCAGCAGCCCGGACAGCCTTCTGCAGTACTTC

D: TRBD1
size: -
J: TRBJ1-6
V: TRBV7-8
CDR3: CASSSGQGVRPLHF
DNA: TGTGCCAGCAGCTCGGGACAGGGGGTACGGCCCCTCCACTTT

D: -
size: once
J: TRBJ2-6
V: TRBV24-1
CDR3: CATSQGGEANVLTF
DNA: TGTGCCACCAGTCAGGGGGGAGAGGCCAACGTCCTGACTTTC

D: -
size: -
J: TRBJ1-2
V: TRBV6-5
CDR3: CASSYSMGTGGYTF
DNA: TGTGCCAGCAGTTACTCGATGGGGACTGGTGGCTACACCTTC

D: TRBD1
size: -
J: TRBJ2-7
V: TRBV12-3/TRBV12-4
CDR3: CASSLGDSEQYF
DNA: TGTGCCAGCAGTTTGGGGGACAGCGAGCAGTACTTC

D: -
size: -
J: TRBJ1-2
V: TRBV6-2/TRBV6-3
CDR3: CASSIRGQNYGYTF
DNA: TGTGCCAGCAGCATCCGAGGGCAGAACTATGGCTACACCTTC

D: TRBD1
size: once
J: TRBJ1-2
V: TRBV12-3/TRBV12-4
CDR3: CASRQGSYGYTF
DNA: TGTGCCAGCCGACAGGGCAGCTATGGCTACACCTTC

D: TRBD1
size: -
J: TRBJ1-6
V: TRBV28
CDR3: CASRAQGHGNSPLHF
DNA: TGTGCCAGCAGAGCACAGGGGCATGGTAATTCACCCCTCCACTTT

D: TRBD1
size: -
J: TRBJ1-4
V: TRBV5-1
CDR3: CASSLNRGGSTNEKLFF
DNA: TGCGCCAGCAGCTTAAACAGGGGTGGCAGTACTAATGAAAAACTGTTTTTT

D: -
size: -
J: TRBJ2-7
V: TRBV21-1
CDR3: CASKQSGGQGSSYEQYF
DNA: TGTGCCAGCAAGCAGTCGGGGGGACAGGGTTCCTCCTACGAGCAGTACTTC

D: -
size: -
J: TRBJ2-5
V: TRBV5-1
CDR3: CASSFPLASQETQYF
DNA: TGCGCCAGCAGCTTCCCCTTGGCCAGCCAAGAGACCCAGTACTTC